This T cell receptor beta chain emerged from a study of blood T cell repertoires in COVID-19 (dated by TCRdb to 2018 to 2021). With respect to the entire study: The collaborator samples originated in the United States, Italy and Spain and spanned the acute and convalescent phases of COVID-19. The material from the prospective study consisted of cDNA or gDNA derived from T cells, B-cell-depleted T cells, or PBMCs. A de-identified subject ID, COVID-19 status, age in years and sex were almost always included in the sample metadata. The repertoires were made available in a free public database intended to serve as a resource for research on the immune response to SARS-CoV-2. Deeply sampled blood TCRbeta repertoires from subjects exposed to, actively infected with, or recovered from COVID-19 were included in the dataset. Where HLA class I and class II types were available, the types were taken from metadata supplied by the sample provider, not from assay-based typing. Samples came from the ongoing ImmuneRACE study (first 160 participants) plus 1,254 subjects from 6 global collaborators.

The junction shows trimming of 5 bases on V and 6 bases on J, plus 13 bases between the germline ends. Inclusive of the bounding cysteine and phenylalanine, the CDR3 is 13 residues long. Only CDR3 DNA remains: 39 bases, in frame from the first base. For CDR1 and CDR2, the germline V gene (reference sequence) lists MNHNY and SVGAGI. Points the paper makes about the study in general: How much clinical and demographic metadata was included differed by source and by participant, and the metadata was provided uncurated.

Each collaborating institution followed its own protocols to collect whole blood in K2EDTA tubes. For TCRbeta analysis, collaborators shipped samples as frozen whole blood, isolated PBMCs, or DNA extracted from either of those sample types. To note about this clone: Which antigen it targets is not known. Base qualities are not provided; no much larger clone lies one nucleotide away.

TCRbeta CDR3 regions were amplified from genomic DNA using the immunoSEQ Assay, a bias-controlled multiplex PCR. The original methods were these. The number of nucleated cells in each sample was estimated by amplification of reference gene primers within the assay. To quantify the absolute abundance of each unique TCRbeta CDR3 rearrangement, sequence reads were collapsed and filtered. For each sample, productive Simpson clonality was calculated as the square root of Simpson's diversity index over productive rearrangements. This is the immuneACCESS table as TCRdb keeps it, with only in-frame sequences that have V and J called. A part of the clones is gone; compared with another copy, unresolved V genes explain less than half, and the rest is unexplained. D and trimming were read from the DNA, whereas the V and J calls and clone size are those reported in that table. Across this sample there are about 210,000 clones, with under 95% seen only once. Together, the top ten hold around 1.2% of the sample.

The sequence was obtained from a young man with acute or convalescent COVID-19. What was sequenced was peripheral blood. The V and J genes are TRBV6-6 and TRBJ1-2; no D gene call is confident. The CDR3 in this case is CASSPRTADGYTF. The DNA reads as follows: TGTGCCAGCAGTCCGCGGACTGCTGATGGCTACACCTTC.